Sequencing of this T cell receptor (beta chain) was carried out in a study of a mutant IDH1 vaccine in newly diagnosed glioma. Time point defined: week 23, last vaccination. Doses comprised 300 ug of mutant IDH1 20-mer peptide each, plus topical imiquimod. Study conclusions and caveats: Immune responses induced by vaccination arose in under 95% of the patients.

Germline-derived CDR1 and CDR2 are MDHEN and SYDVKM. This CDR3 region has 12 residues. Between the trimmed V and J ends, which lost 3 bases and 8 bases, there was a span of 8 bases. Sequencing was performed with immunoSEQ multiplex PCR; in TCRdb, only in-frame clones are kept and a portion is missing. The sample has over 40,000 clones, 60% to 85% seen once. Concerning this clone: Its antigen remains unidentified.

The origin of this receptor is a woman aged 40 to 50 with glioma. Some clones in this sample may be carry-over from other donors' samples. The V call is TRBV28, the J call TRBJ2-4; D remains unclear. The sample in question was PBMCs, obtained from a glioma patient whose treatment included an IDH1 peptide vaccine. This CDR3 reads CASSFGHHIQYF. The CDR3 nucleotides are TGTGCCAGCAGTTTTGGGCACCACATTCAGTACTTC.